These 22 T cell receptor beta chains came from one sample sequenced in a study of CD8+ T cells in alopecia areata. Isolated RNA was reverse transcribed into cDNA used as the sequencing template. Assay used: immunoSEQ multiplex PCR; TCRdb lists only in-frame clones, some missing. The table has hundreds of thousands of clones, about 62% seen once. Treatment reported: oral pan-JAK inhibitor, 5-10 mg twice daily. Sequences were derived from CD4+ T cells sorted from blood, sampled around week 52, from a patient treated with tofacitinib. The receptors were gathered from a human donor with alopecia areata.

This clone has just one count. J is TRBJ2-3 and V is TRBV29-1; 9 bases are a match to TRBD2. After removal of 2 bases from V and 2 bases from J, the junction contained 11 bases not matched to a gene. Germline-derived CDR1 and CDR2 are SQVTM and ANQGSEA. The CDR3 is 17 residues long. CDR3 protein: CSVESPSGGHPTDTQYF. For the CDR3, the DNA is TGCAGCGTTGAATCGCCCAGCGGGGGGCACCCCACAGATACGCAGTATTTT.

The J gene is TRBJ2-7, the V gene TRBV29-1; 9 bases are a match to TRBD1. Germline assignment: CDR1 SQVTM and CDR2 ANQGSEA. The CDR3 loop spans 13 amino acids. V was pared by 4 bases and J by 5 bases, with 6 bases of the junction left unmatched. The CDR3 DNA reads TGCAGCGTTGGGGACAGGGCTCTCAACGAGCAGTACTTC. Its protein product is CSVGDRALNEQYF.

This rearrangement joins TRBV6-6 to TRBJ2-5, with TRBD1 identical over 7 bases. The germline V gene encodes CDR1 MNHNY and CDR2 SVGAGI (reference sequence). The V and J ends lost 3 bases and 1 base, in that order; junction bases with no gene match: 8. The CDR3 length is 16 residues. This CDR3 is CASSYPGQRTQETQYF. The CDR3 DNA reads TGTGCCAGCAGTTATCCGGGACAGAGAACCCAAGAGACCCAGTACTTC.

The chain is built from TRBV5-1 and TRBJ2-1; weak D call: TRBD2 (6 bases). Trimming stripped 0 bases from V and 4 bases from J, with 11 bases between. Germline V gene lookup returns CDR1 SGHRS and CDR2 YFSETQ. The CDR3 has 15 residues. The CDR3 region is CASSLGAGRYNEQFF. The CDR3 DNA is TGCGCCAGCAGCTTGGGGGCAGGGAGGTACAATGAGCAGTTCTTC.

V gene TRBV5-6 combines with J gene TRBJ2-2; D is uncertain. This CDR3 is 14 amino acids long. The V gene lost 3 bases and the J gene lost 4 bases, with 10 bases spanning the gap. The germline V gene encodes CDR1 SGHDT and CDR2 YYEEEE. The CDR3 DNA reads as TGTGCCAGCAGCTCGTTGGGCGGCACCGGGGAGCTGTTTTTT. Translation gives CASSSLGGTGELFF.

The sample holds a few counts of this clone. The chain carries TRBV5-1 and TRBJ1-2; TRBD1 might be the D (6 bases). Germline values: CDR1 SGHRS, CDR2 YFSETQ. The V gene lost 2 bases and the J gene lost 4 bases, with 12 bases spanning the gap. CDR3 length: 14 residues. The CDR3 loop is CASSFRGMGYGYTF. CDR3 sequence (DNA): TGCGCCAGCAGCTTCAGGGGAATGGGCTATGGCTACACCTTC.

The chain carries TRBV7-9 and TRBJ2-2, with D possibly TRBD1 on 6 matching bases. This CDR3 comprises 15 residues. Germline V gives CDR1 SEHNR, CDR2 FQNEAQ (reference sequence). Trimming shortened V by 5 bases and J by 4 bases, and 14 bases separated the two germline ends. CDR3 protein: CASSPRGGLTGELFF. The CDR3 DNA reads TGTGCCAGCAGCCCCAGGGGTGGGCTCACCGGGGAGCTGTTTTTT.

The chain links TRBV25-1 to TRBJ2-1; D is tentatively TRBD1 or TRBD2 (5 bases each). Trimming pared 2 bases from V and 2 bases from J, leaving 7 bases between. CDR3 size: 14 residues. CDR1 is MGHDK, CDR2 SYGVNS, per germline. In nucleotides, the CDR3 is TGTGCCAGCAGTGAACGGGACCCCTACAATGAGCAGTTCTTC. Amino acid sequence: CASSERDPYNEQFF.

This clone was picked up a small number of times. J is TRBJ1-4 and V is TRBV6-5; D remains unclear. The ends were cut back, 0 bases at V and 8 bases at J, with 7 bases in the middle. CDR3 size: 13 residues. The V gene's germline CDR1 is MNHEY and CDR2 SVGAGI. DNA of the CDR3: TGTGCCAGCAGTTACTCGAGCAAGGAAAAACTGTTTTTT. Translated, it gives CASSYSSKEKLFF.

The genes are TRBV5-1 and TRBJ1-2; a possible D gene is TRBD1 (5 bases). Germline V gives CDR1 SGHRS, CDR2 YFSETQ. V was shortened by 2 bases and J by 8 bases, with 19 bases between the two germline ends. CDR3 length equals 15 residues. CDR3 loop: CASSLRTSGPLGYTF. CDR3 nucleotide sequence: TGCGCCAGCAGCTTAAGGACATCGGGGCCGCTGGGCTACACCTTC.

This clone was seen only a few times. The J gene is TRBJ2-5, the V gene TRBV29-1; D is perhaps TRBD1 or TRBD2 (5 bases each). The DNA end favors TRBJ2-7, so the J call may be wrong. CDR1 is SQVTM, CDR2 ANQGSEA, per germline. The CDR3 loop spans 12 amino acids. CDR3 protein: CSVRQGPHEQYF. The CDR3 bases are TGCAGCGTTAGGCAGGGACCCCACGAGCAGTACTTC.

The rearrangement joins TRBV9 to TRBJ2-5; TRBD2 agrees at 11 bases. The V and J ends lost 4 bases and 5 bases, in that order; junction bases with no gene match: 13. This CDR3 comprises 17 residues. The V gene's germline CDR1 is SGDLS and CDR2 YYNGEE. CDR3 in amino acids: CASSPGRSGGVSETQYF. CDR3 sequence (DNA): TGTGCCAGCAGCCCCGGACGTAGCGGGGGGGTTTCGGAGACCCAGTACTTC. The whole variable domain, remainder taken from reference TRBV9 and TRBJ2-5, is DSGVTQTPKHLITATGQRVTLRCSPRSGDLSVYWYQQSLDQGLQFLIQYYNGEERAKGNILERFSAQQFPDLHSELNLSSLELGDSALYFCASSPGRSGGVSETQYFGPGTRLLVL.

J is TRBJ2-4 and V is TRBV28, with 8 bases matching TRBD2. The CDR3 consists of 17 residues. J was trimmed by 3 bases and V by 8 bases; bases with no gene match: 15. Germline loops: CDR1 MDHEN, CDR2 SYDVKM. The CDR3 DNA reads TGTGCCAGCGGTTGGGAGGCGCGGGGGGCAGTCAAAAACATTCAGTACTTC. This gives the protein CASGWEARGAVKNIQYF.

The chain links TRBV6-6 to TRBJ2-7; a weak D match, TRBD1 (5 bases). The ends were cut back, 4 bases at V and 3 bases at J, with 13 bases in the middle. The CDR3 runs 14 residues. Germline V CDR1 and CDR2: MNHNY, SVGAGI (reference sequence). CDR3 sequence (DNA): TGTGCCAGCAGTTTCCTCTTCCAGGGCTACGAGCAGTACTTC. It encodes CASSFLFQGYEQYF.

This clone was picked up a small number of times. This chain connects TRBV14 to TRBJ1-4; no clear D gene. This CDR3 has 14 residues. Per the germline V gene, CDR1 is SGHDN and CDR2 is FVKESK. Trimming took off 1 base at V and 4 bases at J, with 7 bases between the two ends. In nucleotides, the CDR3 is TGTGCCAGCAGCCAAGTTCAGAGTAATGAAAAACTGTTTTTT. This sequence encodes CASSQVQSNEKLFF.

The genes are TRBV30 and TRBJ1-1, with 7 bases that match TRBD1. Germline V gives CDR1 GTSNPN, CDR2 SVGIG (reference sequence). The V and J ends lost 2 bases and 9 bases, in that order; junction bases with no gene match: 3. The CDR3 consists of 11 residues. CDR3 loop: CAWSPGGKAFF. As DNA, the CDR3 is TGTGCCTGGAGTCCAGGGGGAAAAGCTTTCTTT.

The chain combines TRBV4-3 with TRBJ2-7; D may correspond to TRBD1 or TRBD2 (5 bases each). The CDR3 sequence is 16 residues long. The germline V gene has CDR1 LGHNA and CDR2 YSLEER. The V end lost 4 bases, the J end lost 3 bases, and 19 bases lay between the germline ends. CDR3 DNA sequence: TGCGCCAGCAGCCTCAATACAAACTCGGGGCTCTACGAGCAGTACTTC. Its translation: CASSLNTNSGLYEQYF.

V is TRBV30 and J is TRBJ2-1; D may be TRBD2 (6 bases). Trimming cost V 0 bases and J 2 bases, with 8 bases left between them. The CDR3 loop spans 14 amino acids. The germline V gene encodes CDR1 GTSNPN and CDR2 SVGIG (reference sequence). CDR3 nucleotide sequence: TGTGCCTGGAGTGTAACGGGGGCCTACAATGAGCAGTTCTTC. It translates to CAWSVTGAYNEQFF. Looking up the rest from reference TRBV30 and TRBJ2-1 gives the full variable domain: SQTIHQWPATLVQPVGSPLSLECTVEGTSNPNLYWYRQAAGRGLQLLFYSVGIGQISSEVPQNLSASRPQDRQFILSSKKLLLSDSGFYLCAWSVTGAYNEQFFGPGTRLTVL.

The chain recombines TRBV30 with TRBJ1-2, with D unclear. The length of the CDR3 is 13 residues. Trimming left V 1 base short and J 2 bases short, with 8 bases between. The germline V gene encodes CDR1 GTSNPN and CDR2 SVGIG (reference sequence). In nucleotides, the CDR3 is TGTGCCTGGAGTGAAGGGTCAAACTATGGCTACACCTTC. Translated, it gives CAWSEGSNYGYTF.

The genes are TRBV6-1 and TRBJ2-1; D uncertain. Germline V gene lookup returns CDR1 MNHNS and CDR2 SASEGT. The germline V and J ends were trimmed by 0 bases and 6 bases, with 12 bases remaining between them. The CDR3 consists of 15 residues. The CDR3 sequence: CASSEAGSYLNEQFF. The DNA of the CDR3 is TGTGCCAGCAGTGAAGCCGGAAGCTATCTCAATGAGCAGTTCTTC.

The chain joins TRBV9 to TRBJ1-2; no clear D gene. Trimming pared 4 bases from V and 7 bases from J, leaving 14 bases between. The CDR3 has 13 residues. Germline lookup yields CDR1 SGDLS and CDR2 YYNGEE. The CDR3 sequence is CASSPGLQFGYTF. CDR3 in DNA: TGTGCCAGCAGCCCTGGGCTGCAGTTTGGCTACACCTTC.

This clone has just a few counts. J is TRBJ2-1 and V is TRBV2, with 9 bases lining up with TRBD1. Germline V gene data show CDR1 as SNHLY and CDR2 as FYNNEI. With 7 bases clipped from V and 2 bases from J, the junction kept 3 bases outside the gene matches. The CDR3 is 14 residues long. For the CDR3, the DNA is TGTGCCAGCAAGCGGGACAGGGCCTACAATGAGCAGTTCTTC. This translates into CASKRDRAYNEQFF.